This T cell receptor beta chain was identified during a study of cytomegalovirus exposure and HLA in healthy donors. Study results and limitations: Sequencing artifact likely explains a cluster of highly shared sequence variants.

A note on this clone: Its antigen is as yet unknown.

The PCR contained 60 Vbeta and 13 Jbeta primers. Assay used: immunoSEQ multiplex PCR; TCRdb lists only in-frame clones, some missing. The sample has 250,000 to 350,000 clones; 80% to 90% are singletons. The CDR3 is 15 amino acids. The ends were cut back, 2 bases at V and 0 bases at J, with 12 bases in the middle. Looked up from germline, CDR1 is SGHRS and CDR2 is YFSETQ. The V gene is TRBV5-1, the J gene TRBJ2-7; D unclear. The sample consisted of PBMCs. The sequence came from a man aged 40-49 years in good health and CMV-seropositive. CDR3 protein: CASSFTPAVSYEQYF. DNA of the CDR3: TGCGCCAGCAGCTTCACCCCGGCGGTCTCCTACGAGCAGTACTTC. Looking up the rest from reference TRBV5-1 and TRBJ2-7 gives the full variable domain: KAGVTQTPRYLIKTRGQQVTLSCSPISGHRSVSWYQQTPGQGLQFLFEYFSETQRNKGNFPGRFSGRQFSNSRSEMNVSTLELGDSALYLCASSFTPAVSYEQYFGPGTRLTVT.